The 17 T cell receptor beta chains reported below all come from one sample, sequenced in a study of cytomegalovirus exposure and HLA in healthy donors. PCR was performed using 60 Vbeta and 13 Jbeta primers. The protocol was immunoSEQ multiplex PCR, while the TCRdb copy is restricted to in-frame clones and leaves out a portion. The sample holds about 230,000 clones, just under 80% seen once. Material: PBMCs. Receptors were obtained from a boy younger than 18 in good health and CMV-seronegative.

This clone appeared a single time. This rearrangement joins TRBV7-3 to TRBJ1-1; D is undetermined. The CDR3 loop spans 13 amino acids. Between the trimmed V and J ends, which lost 2 bases and 9 bases, there was a span of 13 bases. CDR1 and CDR2 from the germline V gene are SGHTA and FQGTGA. The CDR3 spells CASSLAVSGKAFF. In DNA form, the CDR3 reads TGTGCCAGCAGCTTAGCAGTATCGGGGAAAGCTTTCTTT. Full variable domain (rest looked up from reference TRBV7-3 and TRBJ1-1): GAGVSQTPSNKVTEKGKYVELRCDPISGHTALYWYRQSLGQGPEFLIYFQGTGAADDSGLPNDRFFAVRPEGSVSTLKIQRTERGDSAVYLCASSLAVSGKAFFGQGTRLTVV.

The chain employs TRBV18 and TRBJ2-1; D gene uncertain. The CDR3 sequence is 16 residues long. Between the trimmed V and J ends, which lost 1 base and 0 bases, there was a span of 10 bases. The germline CDR1 and CDR2 sequences are KGHSH and LQKENI. CDR3 nucleotide sequence: TGTGCCAGCTCACCACTCTCTTCGGGCTCCTACAATGAGCAGTTCTTC. It translates to CASSPLSSGSYNEQFF. The whole variable domain, remainder taken from reference TRBV18 and TRBJ2-1, is NAGVMQNPRHLVRRRGQEARLRCSPMKGHSHVYWYRQLPEEGLKFMVYLQKENIIDESGMPKERFSAEFPKEGPSILRIQQVVRGDSAAYFCASSPLSSGSYNEQFFGPGTRLTVL.

The rearrangement links TRBV7-9 to TRBJ2-7; 7 nucleotides match TRBD2. CDR1 SEHNR and CDR2 FQNEAQ come from the germline V gene (reference sequence). The V and J ends lost 3 bases and 3 bases, in that order; junction bases with no gene match: 8. This CDR3 is 15 amino acids long. As DNA, the CDR3 is TGTGCCAGCAGCTTTCCGGAGGCGGGAGACTACGAGCAGTACTTC. Translation gives CASSFPEAGDYEQYF.

This chain links TRBV7-8 with TRBJ2-2, with D unresolved. The germline gives CDR1 SGHVS, CDR2 FQNEAQ. The CDR3 has 16 amino acids. The V and J ends lost 1 base and 3 bases respectively, with 12 bases between them. In DNA form, the CDR3 reads TGTGCCAGCAGCTTAGGAATAGCCTGGGACACCGGGGAGCTGTTTTTT. Encoded protein: CASSLGIAWDTGELFF.

J is TRBJ1-2 and V is TRBV18; D unresolved. Trimming took off 3 bases at V and 8 bases at J, with 16 bases between the two ends. This CDR3 spans 14 amino acids. Germline V CDR1 and CDR2: KGHSH, LQKENI. The CDR3 sequence is CASSPMTKPEGYTF. The CDR3 DNA reads as TGTGCCAGCTCACCCATGACGAAGCCGGAGGGCTACACCTTC.

The rearrangement joins TRBV6-5 to TRBJ2-5, with 7 bases that match TRBD2. Germline loops: CDR1 MNHEY, CDR2 SVGAGI. J was trimmed by 4 bases and V by 0 bases; bases with no gene match: 5. CDR3 length equals 15 residues. The CDR3 nucleotides are TGTGCCAGCAGTTACTCGACGGGAGGCCGAGAGACCCAGTACTTC. Its translation is CASSYSTGGRETQYF.

This clone is a singleton in its sample. The chain uses TRBV19 and TRBJ2-3; TRBD1 aligns across 7 bases. Germline V gives CDR1 LNHDA, CDR2 SQIVND (reference sequence). Losses at the gene ends were 6 bases for V and 2 bases for J; bases not matched to a gene: 11. CDR3 length equals 16 residues. The CDR3 protein is CASSSQGDRPTDTQYF. The DNA of the CDR3 is TGTGCCAGTAGCTCTCAGGGGGACAGACCCACAGATACGCAGTATTTT.

The chain links TRBV5-1 to TRBJ2-2; D call uncertain. Germline V gene lookup returns CDR1 SGHRS and CDR2 YFSETQ. CDR3 length: 16 residues. V gave up 4 bases and J gave up 4 bases, with 17 bases separating them. In DNA form, the CDR3 reads TGCGCCAGCAGCCTAGGTATTAGCTTAGTCACCGGGGAGCTGTTTTTT. Its protein is CASSLGISLVTGELFF.

This clone was observed once. J is TRBJ2-3 and V is TRBV6-6; D is possibly TRBD2 (6 bases). Between the trimmed V and J ends, which lost 5 bases and 5 bases, there was a span of 11 bases. The CDR3 has 13 amino acids. Germline CDR1 MNHNY, CDR2 SVGAGI (reference sequence). This CDR3 reads CASSPLGGDTQYF. The CDR3 nucleotides are TGTGCCAGCAGTCCACTGGGGGGAGATACGCAGTATTTT.

The V gene is TRBV21-1, the J gene TRBJ1-6; the table calls TRBD1, which could not be checked here. TRBV21-1 is described as a pseudogene. CDR3 length: 15 amino acids. In nucleotides, the CDR3 is TGTGCCAGAAAAACCGGGACAGGCCATAATTCACCCCTCCACTTT. Protein: CARKTGTGHNSPLHF.

This rearrangement joins TRBV7-8 to TRBJ1-1; TRBD1 matches at 7 bases. Looked up from germline, CDR1 is SGHVS and CDR2 is FQNEAQ. Trimming cost V 5 bases and J 5 bases; bases outside gene matches: 5. CDR3 length: 13 residues. The CDR3 bases are TGTGCCAGCAGCGCCTCGGGACAGACTGAAGCTTTCTTT. Amino acid sequence: CASSASGQTEAFF.

In the case of this clone: Other DNA variants within this sample encode the same CDR3. The chain uses TRBV29-1 and TRBJ1-2, with a weak D call TRBD1 (5 bases). Germline V gene data show CDR1 as SQVTM and CDR2 as ANQGSEA. CDR3 size: 11 residues. V was shortened by 6 bases and J by 1 base, with 6 bases between the two germline ends. The CDR3 spells CSVGGNYGYTF. The CDR3 DNA follows: TGCAGCGTGGGGGGTAACTATGGCTACACCTTC.

This rearrangement joins TRBV14 to TRBJ1-1, with TRBD1 as a possible D gene (5 bases). The CDR3 has 17 residues. Germline values: CDR1 SGHDN, CDR2 FVKESK. V lost 2 bases and J lost 3, with 19 bases in between. CDR3 sequence: CASSQSYGLWGDTEAFF. As DNA, the CDR3 is TGTGCCAGCAGCCAAAGTTACGGGCTGTGGGGGGACACTGAAGCTTTCTTT.

The V gene is TRBV6-1, the J gene TRBJ1-5; D call uncertain. The length of the CDR3 is 11 residues. Germline V gene lookup returns CDR1 MNHNS and CDR2 SASEGT. The V gene lost 6 bases and the J gene lost 10 bases, with 10 bases spanning the gap. CDR3 sequence: CASSGSLPQHF. CDR3 coding DNA: TGTGCCAGCAGCGGATCACTACCCCAGCATTTT.

The chain combines TRBV27 with TRBJ2-2, with D maybe TRBD1 (6 bases). Germline CDR1 reads MNHEY; CDR2 reads SMNVEV (reference sequence). With 4 bases removed from V and 2 bases from J, the gap between germline ends came to 11 bases. CDR3 length: 15 amino acids. In DNA, the CDR3 is TGTGCCAGCAGTTACTGGACAGCCAACACCGGGGAGCTGTTTTTT. Protein sequence: CASSYWTANTGELFF.

This rearrangement joins TRBV2 to TRBJ1-2; 7 nucleotides line up with TRBD1. CDR3 size: 13 residues. V lost 5 bases to trimming and J lost 4 bases; unmatched junction nucleotides: 4. Germline V gives CDR1 SNHLY, CDR2 FYNNEI. The CDR3 DNA reads as TGTGCCAGCAGTTCGGGACAGTTCTATGGCTACACCTTC. The encoded protein is CASSSGQFYGYTF.

The V and J genes are TRBV14 and TRBJ2-7, with D perhaps TRBD1 (6 bases). The CDR3 extends over 13 amino acids. The V gene's germline CDR1 is SGHDN and CDR2 FVKESK. V lost 4 bases to trimming and J lost 1 base, with 8 bases between them. This CDR3 is CASSRTDSYEQYF. The CDR3 bases are TGTGCCAGCAGCCGGACAGATTCCTACGAGCAGTACTTC.